The present TCR beta chain was sequenced within a study of vaccination and CD4 T cells after COVID-19. On this clonotype: Its cognate antigen is unknown.

The study sequenced cultured CD4+ T cell DNA using the Oncomine TCR Beta short-read assay. TCRdb re-called the PCR reads with MiXCR, one entry per CDR3 protein. The sample records 8,500 to 9,500 distinct CDR3 sequences, 31% being singletons. The sample's treatment: roughly 11-day PBMC culture with coronavirus spike peptide pools or control peptides (ViraFEST assay). An unexposed donor provided the CD4+ T cells, which were collected before the COVID-19 pandemic (2011-2018). ViraFEST sequenced TCRs after peptide-pool expansion of antigen-specific T cells. At both days 3 and 7, half the medium was replaced with fresh IL-2 medium. After removal of 2 bases from V and 6 bases from J, the junction contained 5 bases not matched to a gene. This CDR3 has 15 amino acids. Germline assignment: CDR1 MRHNA and CDR2 SNTAGT.

V is TRBV6-4 and J is TRBJ2-1; 9 bases are shared with TRBD2. Sequenced sample: CD4+ T cells from blood, cultured in vitro. The TCR comes from a human donor in good health. The CDR3 spells CASSDRGGDTNEQFF. The CDR3 bases are TGTGCCAGCAGTGACCGCGGGGGGGATACCAATGAGCAGTTCTTC.